These T cell receptor beta chains were read from a single sample in a study of blood T cell repertoires in COVID-19. Generated by immunoSEQ multiplex PCR, the TCRdb table keeps only in-frame clones and is missing some. The sample includes fewer than 85,000 clones, 65% to 85% of them seen just once. Sequencing was done on a sample of peripheral blood. Source of these receptors: a human donor in a cohort sampled during active COVID-19. CDR3s include the opening cysteine and the closing phenylalanine or tryptophan. A D gene is named only where the DNA matches it firmly. Rows may omit the clone size; those that give it use once, few, many or a size class.

v_call	d_call	cdr3_length	clone_size	j_call	cdr3_nt	cdr3_aa
TRBV18	TRBD1	15	-	TRBJ1-4	TGTGCCAGCTCACCTATGACAGGGGGCAATGAAAAACTGTTTTTT	CASSPMTGGNEKLFF
TRBV7-9	-	14	-	TRBJ2-1	TGTGCCAGCAGCTTGGGTTGGAGGGACGATGAGCAGTTCTTC	CASSLGWRDDEQFF
TRBV7-8	TRBD2	15	-	TRBJ2-1	TGTGCCAGCAGCTTATCGGCGGGGGGCTACAATGAGCAGTTCTTC	CASSLSAGGYNEQFF
TRBV11-2	TRBD1	18	-	TRBJ2-7	TGTGCCAGCAGCAACCACCCCGGGACAGGGGATCCCTCCTACGAGCAGTACTTC	CASSNHPGTGDPSYEQYF
TRBV6-5	TRBD1	13	-	TRBJ2-7	TGTGCCAGCAGCTTGGGACAGGGCTACGAGCAGTACTTC	CASSLGQGYEQYF
TRBV5-1	-	14	-	TRBJ1-1	TGCGCCAGCAGCTTAGCGGGCCCGAGCACTGAAGCTTTCTTT	CASSLAGPSTEAFF
TRBV27	TRBD1	16	-	TRBJ1-6	TGTGCCAGCAGTCCGCGGACAGGGCACTATAATTCACCCCTCCACTTT	CASSPRTGHYNSPLHF
TRBV2	-	13	once	TRBJ2-7	TGTGCCAGCAGTCGGGACTTTCCCTACGAGCAGTACTTC	CASSRDFPYEQYF
TRBV7-3	TRBD2	14	-	TRBJ2-3	TGTGCCAGCAGCCGGGGGGGGCGCACAGATACGCAGTATTTT	CASSRGGRTDTQYF
TRBV9	TRBD1	16	-	TRBJ2-3	TGTGCCAGCAGCGTCGACAGGGGGGCTTCCTGGGATACGCAGTATTTT	CASSVDRGASWDTQYF
TRBV7-9	TRBD2	15	few	TRBJ2-3	TGTGCCAGCAGCTCTAGCGGGGGGGCCTCGGATACGCAGTATTTT	CASSSSGGASDTQYF
TRBV2	-	14	-	TRBJ2-7	TGTGCCAGCAGTGGAAGAGAGACACTCTACGAGCAGTACTTC	CASSGRETLYEQYF
TRBV18	-	13	-	TRBJ2-1	TGTGCCAGCTCACCAATGAGAATTAATGAGCAGTTCTTC	CASSPMRINEQFF
TRBV4-3	-	15	-	TRBJ1-5	TGCGCCAGCAGCCAAGAACGAACGAAGGGGCAGCCCCAGCATTTT	CASSQERTKGQPQHF
TRBV5-5	-	15	few	TRBJ1-5	TGTGCCAGCAGCTTGGCGGCGGGAAGCAATCAGCCCCAGCATTTT	CASSLAAGSNQPQHF
TRBV18	TRBD2	13	-	TRBJ2-5	TGTGCCAGCTCACCGAGACTAGCCGAGACCCAGTACTTC	CASSPRLAETQYF
TRBV7-9	TRBD1	14	once	TRBJ1-4	TGTGCCAGCAGCCCAACAGGGGTTCGGGAAAAACTGTTTTTT	CASSPTGVREKLFF
TRBV2	-	16	-	TRBJ1-3	TGTGCCAGCAGTGATTCTCTCGGGGACTCTGGAAACACCATATATTTT	CASSDSLGDSGNTIYF
TRBV5-1	-	12	many	TRBJ2-5	TGCGCCAGCAGCCTCGGGAGCCGGGCCCAGTACTTC	CASSLGSRAQYF
TRBV5-1	-	14	-	TRBJ2-4	TGCGCCAGCAGCTTAGCACCCGGACAGACCATTCAGTACTTC	CASSLAPGQTIQYF
TRBV19	-	14	many	TRBJ1-1	TGTGCCAGTAGGGTGGATGATCGGGGGACTGAAGCTTTCTTT	CASRVDDRGTEAFF
TRBV7-9	-	15	-	TRBJ2-2	TGTGCCAGCAGCTTAGAGTCCCAGGGCACCGGGGAGCTGTTTTTT	CASSLESQGTGELFF
TRBV5-1	TRBD1	15	-	TRBJ1-2	TGCGCCAGCAGCTTGGAGGGGACAGGGTGGGATGGCTACACCTTC	CASSLEGTGWDGYTF
TRBV5-5	-	16	-	TRBJ2-2	TGTGCCAGCAGCTTTGGTGAGGGGGTTCTCACCGGGGAGCTGTTTTTT	CASSFGEGVLTGELFF
TRBV5-1	TRBD1	14	few	TRBJ2-5	TGCGCCAGCAGCTCCCGGACAGGTTCTGAGACCCAGTACTTC	CASSSRTGSETQYF
TRBV11-2	-	13	-	TRBJ1-1	TGTGCCAGCAGCACCATCCCGGACACTGAAGCTTTCTTT	CASSTIPDTEAFF
TRBV7-9	TRBD1	14	-	TRBJ2-5	TGTGCCAGCAGCTTCCGGACAGGGATGGAGACCCAGTACTTC	CASSFRTGMETQYF
TRBV5-5	-	15	-	TRBJ2-3	TGTGCCAGCAGCTTGGAGGGTGGGGCCGCAGGTACGCAGTATTTT	CASSLEGGAAGTQYF
TRBV9	TRBD2	16	-	TRBJ2-7	TGTGCCAGCAGCGTTGCCCCCGCCGGGGGGTCCTACGAGCAGTACTTC	CASSVAPAGGSYEQYF
TRBV6-5	TRBD1	14	-	TRBJ1-3	TGTGCCAGCAGGTCACAGGGGCTGGGAAACACCATATATTTT	CASRSQGLGNTIYF
TRBV28	-	15	-	TRBJ1-2	TGTGCCAGCAGTTTGAAGTGGGGGGGCCCCTATGGCTACACCTTC	CASSLKWGGPYGYTF
TRBV5-1	-	19	-	TRBJ2-6	TGCGCCAGCAGCTTGGAGCCAGGGGCCTTGGATTATGGGGCCAACGTCCTGACTTTC	CASSLEPGALDYGANVLTF
TRBV7-2	TRBD1	15	-	TRBJ2-1	TGTGCCAGCAGCCACGGACCGGGACAGGGAATTGAGCAGTTCTTC	CASSHGPGQGIEQFF
TRBV7-2	-	12	-	TRBJ1-2	TGTGCCAGCAGCTTATTACAAGTTGGCTACACCTTC	CASSLLQVGYTF
TRBV20-1	-	11	-	TRBJ2-3	TGCAGTGCTAGAGGGCGGGAAACGCAGTATTTT	CSARGRETQYF
TRBV28	-	14	-	TRBJ2-1	TGTGCCAGCAGTTTGGAGGGGGCATACAATGAGCAGTTCTTC	CASSLEGAYNEQFF
TRBV19	-	14	once	TRBJ1-5	TGTGCCAGTAGTATCAGGGATAGCAATCAGCCCCAGCATTTT	CASSIRDSNQPQHF
TRBV7-2	TRBD2	14	-	TRBJ2-5	TGTGCCAGCAGCTCCGGGGGGGCTGGAGAGACCCAGTACTTC	CASSSGGAGETQYF
TRBV5-1	-	14	-	TRBJ2-3	TGCGCCAGCAGCTCCGGGACACGCACAGATACGCAGTATTTT	CASSSGTRTDTQYF
TRBV28	-	12	few	TRBJ1-1	TGTGCCAGCAGCCTAGGACAGTCCGATGGTTTCTTT	CASSLGQSDGFF
TRBV7-8	-	16	-	TRBJ1-5	TGTGCCAGCAGCCCAGGGGCAATTTATAGCAATCAGCCCCAGCATTTT	CASSPGAIYSNQPQHF
TRBV21-1	-	17	once	TRBJ2-5	TGTGCCAGTACCCTATGGGCTAGCGGGGGGTTTCAAGAGACCCAGTACTTC	CASTLWASGGFQETQYF
TRBV4-1	TRBD1	15	once	TRBJ2-2	TGCGCCAGCAGCCTGACAGGGCCGAACACCGGGGAGCTGTTTTTT	CASSLTGPNTGELFF
TRBV3-1/TRBV3-2	TRBD1	15	-	TRBJ2-7	TGTGCCAGCAGCCTACCGGGACAGGGCCGCTACGAGCAGTACTTC	CASSLPGQGRYEQYF
TRBV6-1	-	17	-	TRBJ1-3	TGTGCCAGCAGTGAAGCTCATGGCGGGTCCTCTGGAAACACCATATATTTT	CASSEAHGGSSGNTIYF
TRBV19	-	14	-	TRBJ1-1	TGTGCCAGTAGCTTGGCGGTCTCGAACACTGAAGCTTTCTTT	CASSLAVSNTEAFF
TRBV10-3	-	13	-	TRBJ2-7	TGTGCCATCAGACCTCCAGGCTTTTCGGAGCAGTACTTC	CAIRPPGFSEQYF
TRBV5-6	TRBD1	13	-	TRBJ2-7	TGTGCCAGCAGCTCGGGGACAGGGAGAGAGCAGTACTTC	CASSSGTGREQYF
TRBV19	-	12	-	TRBJ1-2	TGTGCCAGTACCCCAGGTGGATATGGCTACACCTTC	CASTPGGYGYTF
TRBV7-7	-	16	few	TRBJ2-2	TGTGCTAGCAGCTCAGGGAGGTTGGTCAACACCGGGGAGCTGTTTTTT	CASSSGRLVNTGELFF
TRBV7-9	-	15	-	TRBJ1-6	TGTGCCAGCAGCTTAGGGGCGGACTTTTCTTCACCCCTCCACTTT	CASSLGADFSSPLHF
TRBV5-4	-	16	once	TRBJ2-6	TGTGCCAGCACTGGAGGAAGAGACTCTGGGGCCAACGTCCTGACTTTC	CASTGGRDSGANVLTF
TRBV3-1/TRBV3-2	TRBD2	16	-	TRBJ2-3	TGTGCCAGCAGCCAAGATAACCGGGGGGGCCCAGATACGCAGTATTTT	CASSQDNRGGPDTQYF
TRBV5-1	-	11	-	TRBJ1-1	TGCGCCAGCAGCTTCGGGTATGAAGCTTTCTTT	CASSFGYEAFF